This entry lists 30 T cell receptor beta chains sequenced from one sample in a study of identical twins. TCRdb analysed the 5' RACE reads with MiXCR anew, one entry per CDR3 protein. The data show under 800,000 distinct CDR3 sequences, approximately 21% seen once. The same sample was also studied in work on T cells expressing NK-cell markers.

What was sequenced was PBMCs. All receptors come from a woman aged 18 to 35 in good health.

This clonotype appeared a single time. This chain links TRBV27 with TRBJ2-3, with TRBD2 as a possible D gene (5 bases). Germline loops: CDR1 MNHEY, CDR2 SMNVEV (reference sequence). V dropped 1 base and J dropped 6 bases, with 8 bases sitting between them. The CDR3 runs 13 residues. CDR3 coding DNA: TGTGCCAGCAGTTTATTCCGGAGGGATACGCAGTATTTT. Translating it yields CASSLFRRDTQYF.

In this sample, this clonotype turned up a few times. The chain uses TRBV10-1 and TRBJ2-1; TRBD2 aligns across 7 bases. V was pared by 3 bases and J by 7 bases, with 9 bases of the junction left unmatched. The CDR3 runs 15 residues. Germline CDR1 WNHNN, CDR2 SYGVQD (reference sequence). DNA for the CDR3: TGCGCCAGCAGTGACGGGTGGACTAGTTCGAATGAGCAGTTCTTC. Encoded protein: CASSDGWTSSNEQFF.

This clonotype was recorded many times. V and J are TRBV5-1 and TRBJ2-3, with 8 bases aligning to TRBD2. Trimming at V came to 4 bases and at J to 3 bases, leaving 13 bases not matched to a gene. The CDR3 runs 17 residues. Per the germline V gene, CDR1 is SGHRS and CDR2 is YFSETQ. Written as DNA, the CDR3 is TGCGCCAGCAGCCCGGGCCCTAGGCGGGAGGAGACAGATACGCAGTATTTT. This translates into CASSPGPRREETDTQYF.

This clonotype was seen a handful of times. The CDR3 is CATSRLPGLEQETQYF. In DNA form, the CDR3 reads TGTGCCACCAGCAGACTACCGGGACTCGAACAAGAGACCCAGTACTTC. This chain joins TRBV15 and TRBJ2-5; TRBD2 might be the D (6 bases). Germline V CDR1 and CDR2: LNHNV, YYDKDF (reference sequence). The length of the CDR3 is 16 residues. Trimming pared 2 bases from V and 2 bases from J, leaving 15 bases between.

This chain links TRBV20-1 with TRBJ1-5; a possible D gene is TRBD1 (5 bases). V was clipped by 4 bases and J by 2 bases, with 12 bases between them. This CDR3 comprises 14 residues. CDR1 is DFQATT and CDR2 is SNEGSKA in the germline V gene (reference sequence). CDR3 loop: CSAKGAAGNQPQHF. In DNA, the CDR3 is TGCAGTGCTAAAGGGGCCGCGGGCAATCAGCCCCAGCATTTT.

This clonotype showed up just a few times. This sequence joins TRBV20-1 and TRBJ2-1; TRBD1 or TRBD2 may be the D gene (5 bases each). Germline values: CDR1 DFQATT, CDR2 SNEGSKA (reference sequence). V lost 1 base, J lost 9 bases, and 16 bases lay in between. This CDR3 has 14 residues. This CDR3 is CSARGHRYGGEQFF. CDR3 nucleotides: TGCAGTGCTAGAGGGCATCGGTATGGGGGTGAGCAGTTCTTC.

Ten or more counts support this clonotype. V and J are TRBV20-1 and TRBJ2-3, with D maybe TRBD2 (5 bases). Germline CDR1 DFQATT, CDR2 SNEGSKA (reference sequence). Trimming pared 3 bases from V and 3 bases from J, leaving 16 bases between. This CDR3 spans 15 amino acids. Here the CDR3 DNA reads TGCAGTGCTAGCCCTGGGAGAGGGCGGACAGATACGCAGTATTTT. It translates to CSASPGRGRTDTQYF.

Only a few counts were recorded for this clonotype. The chain uses TRBV12-3 or TRBV12-4 and TRBJ2-5; D uncertain. CDR3 size: 16 residues. V was pared by 4 bases and J by 3 bases, with 18 bases between. CDR3 nucleotide sequence: TGTGCCAGCAGTTCTCCCGACCCCCTAAGGGAAGAGACCCAGTACTTC. It encodes CASSSPDPLREETQYF.

The J gene is TRBJ2-7, the V gene TRBV9; TRBD1 agrees at 10 bases. Germline assignment: CDR1 SGDLS and CDR2 YYNGEE. Trimming cost V 2 bases and J 7 bases; bases outside gene matches: 12. This CDR3 spans 16 amino acids. The CDR3 DNA is TGTGCCAGCAGCGTCGCCGGGACAGGGGAGAAGGAAGAGCAGTACTTC. The encoded protein is CASSVAGTGEKEEQYF.

The V gene is TRBV7-6, the J gene TRBJ2-1; no definite D call. Trimming stripped 7 bases from V and 9 bases from J, with 19 bases between. Germline V CDR1 and CDR2: SGHVS, FNYEAQ. The CDR3 sequence is 14 residues long. CDR3 nucleotide sequence: TGTGCCAGCACCCTAAATTCTGTCTCCGGTGAGCAGTTCTTC. Its protein is CASTLNSVSGEQFF. The full variable domain, in which reference TRBV7-6 and TRBJ2-1 provide the parts outside the CDR3, is GAGVSQSPRYKVTKRGQDVALRCDPISGHVSLYWYRQALGQGPEFLTYFNYEAQQDKSGLPNDRFSAERPEGSISTLTIQRTEQRDSAMYRCASTLNSVSGEQFFGPGTRLTVL.

The CDR3 loop is CASTPTSGPQETQYF. CDR3 DNA sequence: TGTGCCAGCACCCCGACTAGCGGGCCTCAAGAGACCCAGTACTTC. This chain uses TRBV12-3 or TRBV12-4 with TRBJ2-5; TRBD2 agrees at 10 bases. The V segment lost 7 bases and the J segment 2 bases; nucleotides outside the gene matches: 7. The CDR3 runs to 15 residues.

In its sample, this clonotype was seen a few times. The chain is built from TRBV20-1 and TRBJ1-2; 9 bases map to TRBD1. Germline trimming cut 1 base from V and 5 bases from J; bases unmatched to any gene: 8. This CDR3 is built from 15 residues. Germline V gives CDR1 DFQATT, CDR2 SNEGSKA (reference sequence). The CDR3 DNA is TGCAGTGCTAGAGCGGGCACCGGGACAGGGTATGGCTACACCTTC. Translating gives CSARAGTGTGYGYTF.

This clonotype was seen more than once but under ten times. The chain carries TRBV20-1 and TRBJ1-1; D gene unclear. This CDR3 contains 11 residues. V dropped 3 bases and J dropped 4 bases, with 6 bases sitting between them. Germline values: CDR1 DFQATT, CDR2 SNEGSKA (reference sequence). The CDR3 DNA follows: TGCAGTGCTAGCGAGACCACTGAAGCTTTCTTT. It encodes CSASETTEAFF.

CDR3 residues: CASSQDRAGKLFF. The CDR3 bases are TGTGCCAGCAGCCAAGATCGTGCGGGAAAACTGTTTTTT. The chain employs TRBV4-2 and TRBJ1-4, with D unresolved. The germline V and J ends were trimmed by 0 bases and 10 bases, with 9 bases remaining between them. Germline V lookup: CDR1 LGHNA, CDR2 YNFKEQ. The CDR3 is made up of 13 amino acids.

This clonotype showed up just a few times. V gene TRBV7-9 combines with J gene TRBJ2-1; unclear D gene. Germline lookup yields CDR1 SEHNR and CDR2 FQNEAQ (reference sequence). Trimming removed 0 bases from V and 10 bases from J, with 16 bases in between. This CDR3 comprises 15 residues. As DNA, the CDR3 is TGTGCCAGCAGCTTAGCGCCACAGCGCAATGGGGAGCAGTTCTTC. Translation: CASSLAPQRNGEQFF.

The V and J genes are TRBV5-1 and TRBJ2-5; the match to TRBD2 covers 14 bases. CDR3 length equals 16 residues. Looked up from germline, CDR1 is SGHRS and CDR2 is YFSETQ. V was pared by 3 bases and J by 9 bases, with 10 bases of the junction left unmatched. The CDR3 protein is CASSYLGTSGRLAQYF. CDR3 nucleotides: TGCGCCAGCAGCTACCTAGGGACTAGCGGGAGACTGGCCCAGTACTTC.

The rearrangement uses TRBV9 and TRBJ2-7; D might be TRBD1 (5 bases). V was shortened by 0 bases and J by 6 bases, with 19 bases between the two germline ends. The germline V gene encodes CDR1 SGDLS and CDR2 YYNGEE. The CDR3 runs 16 residues. CDR3 bases: TGTGCCAGCAGCGTAGGGGCCGCCGGCAGGGCCCTCGAGCAGTACTTC. Protein: CASSVGAAGRALEQYF. Filled out from reference TRBV9 and TRBJ2-7, the complete variable domain reads DSGVTQTPKHLITATGQRVTLRCSPRSGDLSVYWYQQSLDQGLQFLIQYYNGEERAKGNILERFSAQQFPDLHSELNLSSLELGDSALYFCASSVGAAGRALEQYFGPGTRLTVT.

This clonotype has just a few counts. The chain employs TRBV27 and TRBJ2-6; D is perhaps TRBD1 (5 bases). The CDR3 has 16 amino acids. Germline V lookup: CDR1 MNHEY, CDR2 SMNVEV (reference sequence). Trimming took 2 bases from V and 4 from J, leaving 12 bases between them. The CDR3 DNA reads TGTGCCAGCAGTTTAAGGGGAATCTCAGGGGCCAACGTCCTGACTTTC. Residues: CASSLRGISGANVLTF.

CDR3 amino acids: CSARDLAGTSNEQFF. The CDR3 DNA sequence: TGCAGTGCTAGAGATTTGGCAGGGACTTCCAATGAGCAGTTCTTC. This chain joins TRBV20-1 and TRBJ2-1; the D gene is possibly TRBD2 (6 bases). With 0 bases removed from V and 6 bases from J, the gap between germline ends came to 15 bases. The CDR3 contains 15 residues. The germline V gene encodes CDR1 DFQATT and CDR2 SNEGSKA (reference sequence).

This clonotype was detected only a few times. V and J are TRBV12-3 or TRBV12-4 and TRBJ2-3; 8 nucleotides match TRBD2. J gave up 2 bases and V 0 bases, and 13 bases lay outside the gene matches. The length of the CDR3 is 19 residues. CDR3 nucleotide sequence: TGTGCCAGCAGTTTAGCGCTTGGGAAGCGGGGGAATCTCACAGATACGCAGTATTTT. Its protein is CASSLALGKRGNLTDTQYF.

Ten or more counts support this clonotype. The CDR3 spells CSARPPAGGGFEQYF. CDR3 nucleotides: TGCAGTGCTAGGCCCCCTGCGGGAGGAGGGTTCGAGCAGTACTTC. V and J are TRBV20-1 and TRBJ2-7; TRBD2 matches 8 bases. The CDR3 is 15 residues long. CDR1 is DFQATT, CDR2 SNEGSKA, per germline (reference sequence). V was clipped by 3 bases and J by 6 bases; unmatched bases: 13.

J is TRBJ2-3 and V is TRBV6-6, with D uncertain. The CDR3 is 13 amino acids. The germline V gene encodes CDR1 MNHNY and CDR2 SVGAGI (reference sequence). Trimming took 4 bases from V and 3 from J, leaving 8 bases between them. DNA of the CDR3: TGTGCCAGCAGTTGGCAGAGGACAGATACGCAGTATTTT. It is translated as CASSWQRTDTQYF.

This clonotype was detected only a few times. This chain connects TRBV12-3 or TRBV12-4 to TRBJ1-1; D remains unclear. Trimming shortened V by 6 bases and J by 0 bases, and 5 bases separated the two germline ends. The CDR3 loop spans 12 amino acids. The CDR3 here is CASRPLNTEAFF. CDR3 nucleotide sequence: TGTGCCAGCAGGCCCTTGAACACTGAAGCTTTCTTT.

The table lists this clonotype with a few counts. The chain joins TRBV5-1 to TRBJ2-7; possibly TRBD2 for D (5 bases). This CDR3 is built from 12 residues. With 5 bases removed from V and 7 bases from J, the gap between germline ends came to 13 bases. Germline V gene sequence: CDR1 SGHRS, CDR2 YFSETQ. CDR3 amino acids: CASRQPSGEQYF. The DNA for the CDR3 is TGCGCCAGCAGACAGCCCTCGGGGGAGCAGTACTTC.

J is TRBJ2-1 and V is TRBV5-1, with 7 bases aligning to TRBD1. CDR1 SGHRS and CDR2 YFSETQ come from the germline V gene. The trim removed 4 bases at V and 9 bases at J, leaving 4 bases unmatched. The CDR3 is 12 residues long. For the CDR3, the DNA is TGCGCCAGCAGCCAGACAGGGAGTGAGCAGTTCTTC. This encodes CASSQTGSEQFF.

The chain has TRBV12-3 or TRBV12-4 and TRBJ2-1; 10 nucleotides match TRBD2. Unmatched junction bases numbered 3, after V lost 4 bases and J lost 0 bases. The length of the CDR3 is 16 residues. Written as DNA, the CDR3 is TGTGCCAGCAGTTCTTCTAGCGGGAGCTCCTACAATGAGCAGTTCTTC. Translation gives CASSSSSGSSYNEQFF.

J is TRBJ2-3 and V is TRBV29-1, with 7 bases fitting TRBD2. Germline CDR1 is SQVTM and CDR2 is ANQGSEA. J lost 2 bases, V lost 6 bases, and 11 bases had no gene match. The CDR3 consists of 15 residues. CDR3: CSVTSGTTHTDTQYF. The CDR3, as DNA: TGCAGCGTCACCTCCGGGACTACCCACACAGATACGCAGTATTTT.

This clonotype was picked up a small number of times. The chain recombines TRBV27 with TRBJ1-1; 8 nucleotides line up with TRBD1. V lost 6 bases, J lost 0 bases, and 6 bases stayed unmatched. This CDR3 spans 15 amino acids. The germline V gene has CDR1 MNHEY and CDR2 SMNVEV (reference sequence). CDR3 nucleotides: TGTGCCAGCAGCCTCCGGACAGGGATGAACACTGAAGCTTTCTTT. Protein product: CASSLRTGMNTEAFF.

The gene calls are TRBV7-3 and TRBJ2-1; TRBD2 matches 9 bases. In germline, CDR1 is SGHTA, CDR2 FQGTGA. The junction had 6 bases not matched to a gene; V was cut back by 5 bases and J by 10 bases. The CDR3 has 13 amino acids. CDR3: CASSEGLAGEQFF. CDR3 DNA: TGTGCCAGCAGCGAGGGACTAGCTGGGGAGCAGTTCTTC. The whole variable domain, filled in from reference TRBV7-3 and TRBJ2-1, reads GAGVSQTPSNKVTEKGKYVELRCDPISGHTALYWYRQSLGQGPEFLIYFQGTGAADDSGLPNDRFFAVRPEGSVSTLKIQRTERGDSAVYLCASSEGLAGEQFFGPGTRLTVL.

This clonotype was detected only a few times. The rearrangement links TRBV2 to TRBJ2-1; the match to TRBD2 covers 11 bases. This CDR3 contains 15 residues. V was clipped by 5 bases and J by 5 bases; unmatched bases: 5. Germline V gene sequence: CDR1 SNHLY, CDR2 FYNNEI. CDR3 bases: TGTGCCAGCAGTTTTACTAGCGGGGGAAACAATGAGCAGTTCTTC. Protein sequence: CASSFTSGGNNEQFF.